Listed here are 27 T cell receptor beta chains from one sample, sequenced in a study of cytomegalovirus exposure and HLA in healthy donors. In the PCR, 60 Vbeta and 13 Jbeta primers were used. The data were produced by immunoSEQ multiplex PCR, yet TCRdb's version contains in-frame clones alone and is incomplete. The sample has 35,000 to 45,000 clones; 82% are singletons. Sequencing was performed on PBMCs. These receptors all stem from a young woman in good health and CMV-seropositive.

This chain links TRBV6-5 with TRBJ1-2; TRBD1 matches 9 bases. With V trimmed by 0 bases and J by 10 bases, 6 bases remained unmatched. Per germline, CDR1 MNHEY and CDR2 SVGAGI. This CDR3 comprises 14 residues. Written as DNA, the CDR3 is TGTGCCAGCAGTTACTCTGGGACAGGGAGAATCTACACCTTC. Translation gives CASSYSGTGRIYTF.

The chain carries TRBV28 and TRBJ2-7; maybe TRBD1 (6 bases). The CDR3 has 14 amino acids. The ends were cut back, 6 bases at V and 5 bases at J, with 17 bases in the middle. From germline, CDR1 is MDHEN and CDR2 SYDVKM. Here the CDR3 DNA reads TGTGCCAGCAGGTTCCCCGGGACAATCCACGAGCAGTACTTC. It yields the protein CASRFPGTIHEQYF.

CDR3 coding DNA: TGTGCCAGCAGCTCCCCCGGACTAGCGGGAGGCACCACCGGGGAGCTGTTTTTT. This sequence encodes CASSSPGLAGGTTGELFF. J is TRBJ2-2 and V is TRBV13; 14 bases align to TRBD2. CDR1 and CDR2 (germline): PRHDT, FYEKMQ (reference sequence). Trimming cost V 4 bases and J 4 bases; bases outside gene matches: 8. The CDR3 is made up of 18 amino acids.

This chain connects TRBV6-4 to TRBJ1-1; D perhaps matches TRBD1 (5 bases). The germline V gene has CDR1 MRHNA and CDR2 SNTAGT. The CDR3 has 9 amino acids. V was pared by 6 bases and J by 11 bases, with 7 bases between. The CDR3 loop is CASRPGAFF. CDR3 DNA sequence: TGTGCCAGCAGACCAGGGGCTTTCTTT.

This clone was recorded only once. This chain links TRBV11-2 with TRBJ2-4; 9 bases agree with TRBD1. V lost 4 bases, J lost 3 bases, and 4 bases stayed unmatched. The CDR3 length is 15 residues. The germline V gene encodes CDR1 SGHAT and CDR2 FQNNGV. In DNA form, the CDR3 reads TGTGCCAGCAGCTATCGACAGGGGGGCAAAAACATTCAGTACTTC. As protein: CASSYRQGGKNIQYF.

V and J are TRBV29-1 and TRBJ2-7; TRBD1 matches 9 bases. The V and J ends lost 7 bases and 7 bases, in that order; junction bases with no gene match: 11. In germline, CDR1 is SQVTM, CDR2 ANQGSEA. This CDR3 contains 13 residues. CDR3 residues: CSAQRGTGMEQYF. Written as DNA, the CDR3 is TGCAGCGCCCAAAGGGGGACAGGGATGGAGCAGTACTTC.

The chain couples TRBV5-1 to TRBJ2-5; D is possibly TRBD1 (8 bases). The J call may be wrong; the DNA end is better matched by TRBJ2-7. This CDR3 comprises 16 residues. From germline, CDR1 is SGHRS and CDR2 YFSETQ. CDR3 coding DNA: TGCGCCAGCAGCACTTACAGGGGGGGCAGGAACTACGAGCAGTACTTC. Amino acids: CASSTYRGGRNYEQYF.

The chain employs TRBV30 and TRBJ1-1; the D gene is possibly TRBD1 (5 bases). The CDR3 is 15 residues long. CDR1 is GTSNPN, CDR2 SVGIG, per germline (reference sequence). Trimming pared 5 bases from V and 4 bases from J, leaving 20 bases between. CDR3 in amino acids: CAWHPGGAAPTEAFF. The CDR3 coding sequence is TGTGCCTGGCACCCGGGAGGGGCGGCCCCCACTGAAGCTTTCTTT. Using reference TRBV30 and TRBJ1-1 for the parts outside the CDR3, the full variable domain is SQTIHQWPATLVQPVGSPLSLECTVEGTSNPNLYWYRQAAGRGLQLLFYSVGIGQISSEVPQNLSASRPQDRQFILSSKKLLLSDSGFYLCAWHPGGAAPTEAFFGQGTRLTVV.

The J gene is TRBJ2-1, the V gene TRBV14; TRBD2 aligns across 7 bases. CDR1 is SGHDN and CDR2 is FVKESK in the germline V gene. The CDR3 is 14 residues long. The junction had 7 bases not matched to a gene; V was cut back by 4 bases and J by 7 bases. The CDR3 region is CASSRPSGLNEQFF. The CDR3, as DNA: TGTGCCAGCAGCCGCCCTAGCGGTCTAAATGAGCAGTTCTTC.

V gene TRBV18 combines with J gene TRBJ2-1, with 7 positions matching TRBD2. The trim removed 2 bases at V and 0 bases at J, leaving 1 base unmatched. The CDR3 runs to 15 residues. CDR1 is KGHSH and CDR2 is LQKENI in the germline V gene. For the CDR3, the DNA is TGTGCCAGCTCACCAAGCGGGACCTCCTACAATGAGCAGTTCTTC. This sequence encodes CASSPSGTSYNEQFF.

Only one count was recorded for this clone. Within the sample, other DNA sequences also encode this same CDR3. This chain uses TRBV25-1 with TRBJ2-5; 7 bases map to TRBD2. V lost 3 bases, J lost 4 bases, and 8 bases stayed unmatched. The CDR3 totals 15 residues. Germline V lookup: CDR1 MGHDK, CDR2 SYGVNS. The CDR3 loop reads CASSEWEGWGETQYF. The CDR3 nucleotides read TGTGCCAGCAGTGAGTGGGAGGGTTGGGGAGAGACCCAGTACTTC.

V gene TRBV7-9 combines with J gene TRBJ2-3, with TRBD1 matching 7 bases. CDR3 length equals 15 residues. Germline assignment: CDR1 SEHNR and CDR2 FQNEAQ (reference sequence). V dropped 1 base and J dropped 0; count of bases not matched to a gene: 1. The CDR3 DNA reads TGTGCCAGCAGCTTAGGACAGGGCAGCACAGATACGCAGTATTTT. This encodes CASSLGQGSTDTQYF.

This chain joins TRBV29-1 and TRBJ2-2, with D uncertain. The CDR3 consists of 12 residues. V gave up 4 bases and J gave up 5 bases, with 8 bases separating them. Per germline, CDR1 SQVTM and CDR2 ANQGSEA. The CDR3: CSVGDLTGELFF. In DNA, the CDR3 is TGCAGCGTTGGAGACCTTACCGGGGAGCTGTTTTTT.

V usage is TRBV4-1 and J usage is TRBJ1-6; D is unclear. This CDR3 comprises 16 residues. V gave up 6 bases and J gave up 0 bases, with 12 bases separating them. The germline V gene encodes CDR1 MGHRA and CDR2 YSYEKL. The CDR3 nucleotides read TGCGCCAGCAGACCTATAGGGAGCTCCTATAATTCACCCCTCCACTTT. Translated: CASRPIGSSYNSPLHF.

The chain combines TRBV4-3 with TRBJ2-1; D might be TRBD2 (6 bases). This CDR3 has 13 amino acids. The germline V gene encodes CDR1 LGHNA and CDR2 YSLEER. V was trimmed by 0 bases and J by 10 bases, leaving 10 bases between them. This CDR3 reads CASSQEGGREQFF. Written as DNA, the CDR3 is TGCGCCAGCAGCCAAGAGGGGGGAAGGGAGCAGTTCTTC.

This chain links TRBV30 with TRBJ1-2; 7 bases line up with TRBD1. The V segment lost 2 bases and the J segment 4 bases; nucleotides outside the gene matches: 10. Germline lookup yields CDR1 GTSNPN and CDR2 SVGIG (reference sequence). The CDR3 is 15 residues long. The CDR3 coding sequence is TGTGCCTGGAGTATCTGGGACAGATCCTCCTATGGCTACACCTTC. Protein product: CAWSIWDRSSYGYTF.

This chain links TRBV28 with TRBJ2-2; TRBD2 matches 11 bases. V dropped 5 bases and J dropped 5; count of bases not matched to a gene: 4. The CDR3 contains 15 residues. The germline CDR1 and CDR2 sequences are MDHEN and SYDVKM. In DNA, the CDR3 is TGTGCCAGCAGTCCTATAGCGGGAGGGACCGGGGAGCTGTTTTTT. This codes for CASSPIAGGTGELFF. Supplemented by reference TRBV28 and TRBJ2-2, the full variable domain reads DVKVTQSSRYLVKRTGEKVFLECVQDMDHENMFWYRQDPGLGLRLIYFSYDVKMKEKGDIPEGYSVSREKKERFSLILESASTNQTSMYLCASSPIAGGTGELFFGEGSRLTVL.

This clone was counted only a few times. The chain combines TRBV2 with TRBJ1-5, with D perhaps matching TRBD1 (6 bases). Germline CDR1 is SNHLY and CDR2 is FYNNEI. The CDR3 is made up of 17 amino acids. Trimming cost V 6 bases and J 0 bases, with 18 bases left between them. The DNA for the CDR3 is TGTGCCAGCAGCCCCCCCTGGACAGTCGATAGCAATCAGCCCCAGCATTTT. It is translated as CASSPPWTVDSNQPQHF.

This chain joins TRBV7-8 and TRBJ2-7, with D maybe TRBD1 (6 bases). The CDR3 extends over 16 amino acids. Germline V gene lookup returns CDR1 SGHVS and CDR2 FQNEAQ. The ends were cut back, 5 bases at V and 9 bases at J, with 26 bases in the middle. The CDR3 is CASSTSPGQAIRGQYF. The CDR3 DNA reads TGTGCCAGCAGCACCTCTCCGGGACAAGCGATACGAGGGCAGTACTTC.

This chain joins TRBV6-1 and TRBJ1-6; the match to TRBD1 covers 10 bases. Trimming took 3 bases from V and 10 from J; bases not matched to a gene: 3. The CDR3 extends over 14 amino acids. Germline V gene sequence: CDR1 MNHNS, CDR2 SASEGT. In DNA form, the CDR3 reads TGTGCCAGCAGTGACGGGACAGGGGCGTCACCCCTCCACTTT. As protein: CASSDGTGASPLHF.

The V and J genes are TRBV7-9 and TRBJ2-2; possibly TRBD1 for D (6 bases). The germline V and J ends were trimmed by 5 bases and 1 base, with 20 bases remaining between them. Germline V CDR1 and CDR2: SEHNR, FQNEAQ (reference sequence). CDR3 length equals 18 residues. The CDR3, as DNA: TGTGCCAGCAGCCCCCGGGGCAGGGGCTGGGAGAACACCGGGGAGCTGTTTTTT. It translates to CASSPRGRGWENTGELFF.

The chain combines TRBV4-3 with TRBJ2-1; TRBD1 matches 12 bases. The germline V gene encodes CDR1 LGHNA and CDR2 YSLEER. CDR3 length equals 17 residues. The ends lost 2 bases at V and 8 bases at J; junction bases unmatched: 10. DNA for the CDR3: TGCGCCAGCAGCCAACAAAACCCGGGACAGGGGGCCGATGAGCAGTTCTTC. It translates to CASSQQNPGQGADEQFF.

This clone was seen once. The chain couples TRBV5-1 to TRBJ1-2; 8 bases agree with TRBD1. V was pared by 4 bases and J by 6 bases, with 5 bases of the junction left unmatched. The CDR3 extends over 13 amino acids. Per germline, CDR1 SGHRS and CDR2 YFSETQ. The CDR3 DNA reads as TGCGCCAGCAGCGCCCAGGGGGCCAATGGCTACACCTTC. It yields the protein CASSAQGANGYTF.

The chain has TRBV7-2 and TRBJ1-1, with no clear D. The length of the CDR3 is 14 residues. V lost 5 bases to trimming and J lost 4 bases, with 14 bases between them. Germline CDR1 reads SGHTA; CDR2 reads FQGNSA. The CDR3: CASSPTYSGTEAFF. The CDR3 DNA reads TGTGCCAGCAGCCCAACTTACAGTGGCACTGAAGCTTTCTTT.

J is TRBJ2-7 and V is TRBV13; D is perhaps TRBD1 (6 bases). Per the germline V gene, CDR1 is PRHDT and CDR2 is FYEKMQ (reference sequence). The CDR3 has 15 residues. The V end was cut by 5 bases, the J end by 1 base, with 15 bases between. The CDR3 region is CASSLDRTSSYEQYF. The CDR3 nucleotides read TGTGCCAGCAGCCTAGACAGGACATCGTCCTACGAGCAGTACTTC.

The chain combines TRBV7-3 with TRBJ1-5; 7 positions match TRBD1. Germline CDR1 SGHTA, CDR2 FQGTGA. With 1 base clipped from V and 5 bases from J, the junction kept 11 bases outside the gene matches. The CDR3 contains 17 residues. CDR3 in amino acids: CASSLRVHQGEDQPQHF. CDR3 DNA: TGTGCCAGCAGCTTAAGGGTACACCAGGGGGAGGATCAGCCCCAGCATTTT.

The gene calls are TRBV6-6 and TRBJ2-7, with D perhaps matching TRBD1 (6 bases). Germline V gene sequence: CDR1 MNHNY, CDR2 SVGAGI (reference sequence). The CDR3 is 14 amino acids. V was trimmed by 6 bases and J by 5 bases, leaving 17 bases between them. The CDR3 spells CASSIRDTYNEQYF. DNA of the CDR3: TGTGCCAGCAGCATCCGGGACACATATAACGAGCAGTACTTC.